These T cell receptor beta chains were read from a single sample in a study of CD8 T cells in ankylosing spondylitis. TCRdb recomputed calls from the 5' RACE reads with MiXCR, one row per CDR3 protein. Among approximately 350,000 distinct CDR3 sequences, roughly 14% were seen once, and the ten largest hold about 1.1%. Sequenced input: blood, either unsorted or a sorted T cell fraction (not recorded which). These receptors were obtained from a male donor with ankylosing spondylitis or in good health (not recorded which). CDR3s include the opening cysteine and the closing phenylalanine or tryptophan. Each record gives: CDR3 protein, CDR3 DNA, J gene, V gene, CDR3 length, D gene, clone size. A D gene is named only where the DNA matches it firmly. The size field is filled for only some rows; it gives once, few, many or a size class.

CDR3aa: CASSPLAGGTYEQYF
CDR3nt: TGCGCCAGCAGTCCCCTAGCGGGAGGTACCTACGAGCAGTACTTC
j_gene: TRBJ2-7
v_gene: TRBV10-2
len: 15
d_gene: TRBD2
abundance: few

CDR3aa: CASSQGGPWGNSPLHF
CDR3nt: TGTGCCAGCAGCCAAGGAGGCCCCTGGGGCAATTCACCCCTCCACTTT
j_gene: TRBJ1-6
v_gene: TRBV4-2
len: 16
d_gene: NA
abundance: NA

CDR3aa: CSARAQRTSYEQYF
CDR3nt: TGCAGTGCTAGAGCCCAGCGGACCTCCTACGAGCAGTACTTC
j_gene: TRBJ2-7
v_gene: TRBV20-1
len: 14
d_gene: NA
abundance: few

CDR3aa: CASSKGWAYEQYF
CDR3nt: TGTGCCAGCAGTAAGGGATGGGCCTACGAGCAGTACTTC
j_gene: TRBJ2-7
v_gene: TRBV6-2/TRBV6-3
len: 13
d_gene: NA
abundance: few

CDR3aa: CASSLYGNRAYGYTF
CDR3nt: TGTGCCAGCAGCTTGTATGGGAACAGGGCCTATGGCTACACCTTC
j_gene: TRBJ1-2
v_gene: TRBV5-6
len: 15
d_gene: NA
abundance: few

CDR3aa: CSVGGNQPQHF
CDR3nt: TGCAGCGTTGGTGGGAATCAGCCCCAGCATTTT
j_gene: TRBJ1-5
v_gene: TRBV29-1
len: 11
d_gene: NA
abundance: NA

CDR3aa: CASSPRIGEQYF
CDR3nt: TGTGCCAGCTCACCACGGATCGGCGAGCAGTACTTC
j_gene: TRBJ2-7
v_gene: TRBV18
len: 12
d_gene: NA
abundance: few

CDR3aa: CASSSSVDREHYGYTF
CDR3nt: TGTGCCAGCAGTTCCTCCGTAGACAGGGAGCACTATGGCTACACCTTC
j_gene: TRBJ1-2
v_gene: TRBV12-3/TRBV12-4
len: 16
d_gene: TRBD1
abundance: many

CDR3aa: CSVDAGGKNIQYF
CDR3nt: TGCAGCGTTGATGCGGGGGGTAAAAACATTCAGTACTTC
j_gene: TRBJ2-4
v_gene: TRBV29-1
len: 13
d_gene: TRBD2
abundance: NA

CDR3aa: CSASRTGSSYGYTF
CDR3nt: TGCAGTGCTAGCCGGACAGGTTCAAGCTATGGCTACACCTTC
j_gene: TRBJ1-2
v_gene: TRBV20-1
len: 14
d_gene: TRBD1
abundance: few

CDR3aa: CASSLGTGPNYGYTF
CDR3nt: TGCGCCAGCAGCTTGGGGACAGGACCTAACTATGGCTACACCTTC
j_gene: TRBJ1-2
v_gene: TRBV5-1
len: 15
d_gene: TRBD1
abundance: few

CDR3aa: CASSVAGNTEAFF
CDR3nt: TGTGCCAGCAGTGTGGCAGGGAACACTGAAGCTTTCTTT
j_gene: TRBJ1-1
v_gene: TRBV2
len: 13
d_gene: NA
abundance: NA

CDR3aa: CASSKNRTGWSTEAFF
CDR3nt: TGTGCCAGCAGCAAAAACCGGACAGGGTGGAGCACTGAAGCTTTCTTT
j_gene: TRBJ1-1
v_gene: TRBV7-8
len: 16
d_gene: TRBD1
abundance: many

CDR3aa: CSVSTGGSSYEQYF
CDR3nt: TGCAGCGTTTCGACAGGGGGCAGCTCCTACGAGCAGTACTTC
j_gene: TRBJ2-7
v_gene: TRBV29-1
len: 14
d_gene: TRBD1
abundance: few

CDR3aa: CASSFSEGGSTFF
CDR3nt: TGTGCCAGCAGCTTTTCTGAGGGGGGCAGCACTTTCTTT
j_gene: TRBJ1-1
v_gene: TRBV7-9
len: 13
d_gene: NA
abundance: many

CDR3aa: CASRPTSGRNNEQFF
CDR3nt: TGTGCCAGCAGACCGACTAGCGGGAGAAACAATGAGCAGTTCTTC
j_gene: TRBJ2-1
v_gene: TRBV3-1
len: 15
d_gene: TRBD2
abundance: many

CDR3aa: CSARDGRSNYGYTF
CDR3nt: TGCAGTGCTAGAGATGGTAGGAGCAACTATGGCTACACCTTC
j_gene: TRBJ1-2
v_gene: TRBV20-1
len: 14
d_gene: NA
abundance: NA

CDR3aa: CASGLPGLASTDTQYF
CDR3nt: TGTGCCAGCGGATTACCGGGACTAGCGAGCACAGATACGCAGTATTTT
j_gene: TRBJ2-3
v_gene: TRBV25-1
len: 16
d_gene: TRBD2
abundance: few

CDR3aa: CASSESGELFF
CDR3nt: TGTGCCAGCAGTGAATCCGGGGAGCTGTTTTTT
j_gene: TRBJ2-2
v_gene: TRBV2
len: 11
d_gene: NA
abundance: many

CDR3aa: CASSSYRTDRQETQYF
CDR3nt: TGTGCCAGCAGCTCCTATAGAACGGACAGACAAGAGACCCAGTACTTC
j_gene: TRBJ2-5
v_gene: TRBV11-2
len: 16
d_gene: NA
abundance: few

CDR3aa: CAISRLAESTDTQYF
CDR3nt: TGTGCCATCAGCCGACTAGCGGAAAGCACAGATACGCAGTATTTT
j_gene: TRBJ2-3
v_gene: TRBV10-3
len: 15
d_gene: TRBD2
abundance: few

CDR3aa: CASSPGRQGTGELFF
CDR3nt: TGTGCCAGCAGCCCGGGGAGGCAGGGGACCGGGGAGCTGTTTTTT
j_gene: TRBJ2-2
v_gene: TRBV9
len: 15
d_gene: NA
abundance: few

CDR3aa: CASSTPGGSGEQFF
CDR3nt: TGCGCCAGCAGTACCCCCGGGGGCTCCGGTGAGCAGTTCTTC
j_gene: TRBJ2-1
v_gene: TRBV5-1
len: 14
d_gene: NA
abundance: few

CDR3aa: CSAALAGGQYEQYF
CDR3nt: TGCAGTGCAGCACTAGCGGGGGGGCAGTACGAGCAGTACTTC
j_gene: TRBJ2-7
v_gene: TRBV20-1
len: 14
d_gene: TRBD2
abundance: many

CDR3aa: CASSLAGLAGGEQFF
CDR3nt: TGTGCCAGCAGCTTGGCCGGGCTAGCGGGAGGTGAGCAGTTCTTC
j_gene: TRBJ2-1
v_gene: TRBV5-4
len: 15
d_gene: TRBD2
abundance: NA

CDR3aa: CASSVQGSDRNQPQHF
CDR3nt: TGTGCCAGCAGCGTACAGGGCAGCGACCGCAATCAGCCCCAGCATTTT
j_gene: TRBJ1-5
v_gene: TRBV7-2
len: 16
d_gene: NA
abundance: NA

CDR3aa: CASSKGWRSPRPNNPPYGYTF
CDR3nt: TGTGCCAGCAGCAAAGGCTGGAGGAGCCCGCGCCCCAACAATCCTCCCTATGGCTACACCTTC
j_gene: TRBJ1-2
v_gene: TRBV21-1
len: 21
d_gene: NA
abundance: many

CDR3aa: CASSLEAGGGSPLHF
CDR3nt: TGCGCCAGCAGCTTGGAAGCAGGGGGAGGATCACCCCTCCACTTT
j_gene: TRBJ1-6
v_gene: TRBV5-1
len: 15
d_gene: TRBD1
abundance: few

CDR3aa: CASSLSGDGYTF
CDR3nt: TGTGCCAGCAGTTTAAGCGGGGACGGCTACACCTTC
j_gene: TRBJ1-2
v_gene: TRBV12-3/TRBV12-4
len: 12
d_gene: NA
abundance: many

CDR3aa: CASSQRREGVNYGYTF
CDR3nt: TGTGCCAGCAGCCAGCGGCGCGAGGGAGTAAACTATGGCTACACCTTC
j_gene: TRBJ1-2
v_gene: TRBV14
len: 16
d_gene: NA
abundance: few

CDR3aa: CASSPDQTGLPQHF
CDR3nt: TGCGCCAGCAGCCCGGACCAAACAGGTCTGCCCCAGCATTTT
j_gene: TRBJ1-5
v_gene: TRBV5-1
len: 14
d_gene: NA
abundance: few

CDR3aa: CASSPSQGVLLDYTF
CDR3nt: TGTGCCAGCAGTCCAAGTCAGGGAGTCCTCTTGGACTACACCTTC
j_gene: TRBJ1-2
v_gene: TRBV6-1
len: 15
d_gene: NA
abundance: few

CDR3aa: CASSRDRRETQYF
CDR3nt: TGTGCCAGCAGCCGGGACAGGCGAGAGACCCAGTACTTC
j_gene: TRBJ2-5
v_gene: TRBV6-1
len: 13
d_gene: TRBD1
abundance: few

CDR3aa: CSVGGQGPNTDTQYF
CDR3nt: TGCAGCGTGGGCGGACAGGGCCCCAACACAGATACGCAGTATTTT
j_gene: TRBJ2-3
v_gene: TRBV29-1
len: 15
d_gene: TRBD1
abundance: NA

CDR3aa: CASSPSGRAGTEAFF
CDR3nt: TGTGCCAGCAGTCCGAGTGGGAGGGCCGGCACTGAAGCTTTCTTT
j_gene: TRBJ1-1
v_gene: TRBV12-3/TRBV12-4
len: 15
d_gene: NA
abundance: few

CDR3aa: CSAPAGGNTDTQYF
CDR3nt: TGCAGCGCCCCGGCGGGGGGAAACACAGATACGCAGTATTTT
j_gene: TRBJ2-3
v_gene: TRBV20-1
len: 14
d_gene: TRBD2
abundance: NA

CDR3aa: CASSPDSFGEQFF
CDR3nt: TGTGCCAGCAGTCCGGACAGTTTCGGGGAGCAGTTCTTC
j_gene: TRBJ2-1
v_gene: TRBV25-1
len: 13
d_gene: NA
abundance: NA